This T cell receptor (beta chain) emerged from a study of HIV-infected children after antiretroviral therapy interruption. Background on the study: Continuous-treatment samples came from weeks 0, 48 and 150.

In this sample, this clonotype turned up many times. The treatment: PENTA 11 planned treatment interruption arm or continuous ART arm. From thawed PBMCs, naive CD4+ CD45RA+ CD45RO- T cells were sorted. V lost 5 bases to trimming and J lost 4 bases, with 17 bases between them. The CDR3 is 15 amino acids. Germline values: CDR1 SGHTA, CDR2 FQGTGA. RNA-based 3' RACE libraries used unique molecular identifiers. TCRdb fed the 3' RACE reads into MiXCR, producing one record per CDR3 protein. Seen here are about 50,000 distinct CDR3 sequences, about 4.3% observed once, and the top ten hold approximately 0.7%. This specimen consisted of CD45RA+ CD4+ T cells from PBMCs, pooled from several time points, obtained from a donor given antiretroviral therapy, either interrupted or continuous. Subset defined: naive CD4+ CD45RA+ CD45RO- T cells. V and J are TRBV7-3 and TRBJ1-1; the D is unclear. The TCR comes from a pool of human donors with HIV. The CDR3 is CASSRTGVVGTEAFF. In DNA form, the CDR3 reads TGTGCCAGCAGCCGAACTGGAGTCGTGGGCACTGAAGCTTTCTTT.